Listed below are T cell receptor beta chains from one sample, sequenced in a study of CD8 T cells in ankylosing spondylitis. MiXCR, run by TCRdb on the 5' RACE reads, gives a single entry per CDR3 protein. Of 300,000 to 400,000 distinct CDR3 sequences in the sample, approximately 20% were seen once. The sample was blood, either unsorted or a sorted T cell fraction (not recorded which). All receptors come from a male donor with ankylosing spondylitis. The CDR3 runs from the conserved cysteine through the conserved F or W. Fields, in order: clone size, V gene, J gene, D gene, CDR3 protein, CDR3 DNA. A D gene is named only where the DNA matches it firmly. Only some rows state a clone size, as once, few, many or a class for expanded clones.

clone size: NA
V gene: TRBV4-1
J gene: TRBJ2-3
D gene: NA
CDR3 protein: CASLRSGTDTQYF
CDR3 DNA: TGCGCCAGCCTCCGGAGTGGCACAGATACGCAGTATTTT

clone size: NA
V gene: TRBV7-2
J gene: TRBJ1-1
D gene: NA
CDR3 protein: CASSPGGAPNTEAFF
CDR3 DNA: TGTGCCAGCAGCCCCGGTGGGGCCCCTAACACTGAAGCTTTCTTT

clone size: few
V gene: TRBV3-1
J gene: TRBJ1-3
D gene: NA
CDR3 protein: CASSQVRFPSPGNTIYF
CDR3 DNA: TGTGCCAGCAGCCAAGTGCGGTTCCCCTCTCCTGGAAACACCATATATTTT

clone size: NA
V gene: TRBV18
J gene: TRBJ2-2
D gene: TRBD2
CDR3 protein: CASSPLVDTSGRTGELFF
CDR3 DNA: TGTGCCAGCTCACCCCTCGTTGATACTAGCGGGAGGACCGGGGAGCTGTTTTTT

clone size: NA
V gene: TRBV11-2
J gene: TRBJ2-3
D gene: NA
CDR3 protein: CASSLDSGTETDTQYF
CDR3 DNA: TGTGCCAGCAGCTTAGATTCAGGGACGGAAACAGATACGCAGTATTTT

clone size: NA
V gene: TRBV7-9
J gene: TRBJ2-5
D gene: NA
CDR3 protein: CASSPDWETQYF
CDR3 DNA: TGTGCCAGCAGCCCGGATTGGGAGACCCAGTACTTC

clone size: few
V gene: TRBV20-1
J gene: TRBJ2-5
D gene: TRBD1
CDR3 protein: CSALGQGGKETQYF
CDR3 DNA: TGCAGTGCCCTAGGACAGGGCGGTAAGGAGACCCAGTACTTC

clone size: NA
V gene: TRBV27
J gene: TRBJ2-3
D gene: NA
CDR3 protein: CASSRIRVGTDTQYF
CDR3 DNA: TGTGCCAGCAGTAGGATACGGGTTGGCACAGATACGCAGTATTTT

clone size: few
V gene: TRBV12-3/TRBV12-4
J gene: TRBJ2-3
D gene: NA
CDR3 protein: CASSARDPGLDTQYF
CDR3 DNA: TGTGCCAGCAGTGCAAGGGACCCCGGGTTGGATACGCAGTATTTT

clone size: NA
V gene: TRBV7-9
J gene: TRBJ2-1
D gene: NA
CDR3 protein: CASSTFATEQFF
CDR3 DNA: TGTGCCAGCAGCACGTTTGCTACCGAGCAGTTCTTC

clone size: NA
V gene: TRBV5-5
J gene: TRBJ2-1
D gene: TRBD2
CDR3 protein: CASAGGSYNEQFF
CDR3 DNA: TGTGCCAGCGCGGGGGGTTCCTACAATGAGCAGTTCTTC